These 8 T cell receptor beta chains were all obtained from the same sample, sequenced in a study of T cells in Graves' hyperthyroidism and ophthalmopathy. Researchers took RNA transcripts and amplified the TCR beta CDR3 regions from them. Initially, a first-round RT-PCR of the TCR CDR3 employed the HTBI primer set. TCRdb reprocessed the multiplex PCR reads with MiXCR, giving one entry per CDR3 protein. The sample comprises about 640,000 distinct CDR3 sequences, less than 25% of which are singletons, and 34% rests with the top ten. The sample consisted of blood. These receptors all stem from a man in his thirties or forties with Graves' ophthalmopathy.

The V and J genes are TRBV29-1 and TRBJ1-2, with no clear D. This CDR3 has 11 residues. Germline CDR1 SQVTM, CDR2 ANQGSEA. Trimming took off 3 bases at V and 1 base at J, with 3 bases between the two ends. In nucleotides, the CDR3 is TGCAGCGTTGAGGGTAACTATGGCTACACCTTC. It is translated as CSVEGNYGYTF.

The DNA of the CDR3 is TGTGCCAGCAGTGACTCCGAGGGACTAGCGGGAGTTGAGCAGTTCTTC. It is translated as CASSDSEGLAGVEQFF. The chain couples TRBV6-1 to TRBJ2-1; 14 positions agree with TRBD2. The CDR3 is 16 residues long. Germline V lookup: CDR1 MNHNS, CDR2 SASEGT. V was pared by 3 bases and J by 9 bases, with 7 bases of the junction left unmatched.

The genes are TRBV9 and TRBJ2-7; TRBD2 is a possible D gene (7 bases). Per germline, CDR1 SGDLS and CDR2 YYNGEE. Trimming cost V 3 bases and J 2 bases, with 21 bases left between them. The CDR3 has 17 amino acids. The CDR3 is CASSDPRGGLRTYEQYF. CDR3 bases: TGTGCCAGCAGCGACCCCCGAGGGGGACTACGCACCTACGAGCAGTACTTC.

In its sample, this clonotype was seen many times. The V and J genes are TRBV18 and TRBJ1-2; no clear D gene. V dropped 3 bases and J dropped 4 bases, with 15 bases sitting between them. Germline V gene sequence: CDR1 KGHSH, CDR2 LQKENI. There are 15 residues in the CDR3. CDR3 residues: CASSPRDGQSYGYTF. CDR3 DNA: TGTGCCAGCTCACCGCGCGACGGGCAGAGCTATGGCTACACCTTC.

The chain carries TRBV19 and TRBJ2-2; 7 bases are shared with TRBD1. The V gene end was trimmed by 8 bases and the J gene end by 4 bases; junction bases not matched to a gene: 7. From germline, CDR1 is LNHDA and CDR2 SQIVND (reference sequence). This CDR3 comprises 14 residues. The CDR3 loop reads CASRQGLSTGELFF. Written as DNA, the CDR3 is TGTGCCAGTCGACAGGGATTGAGCACCGGGGAGCTGTTTTTT.

Many counts were recorded for this clonotype. This sequence joins TRBV5-1 and TRBJ2-1; tentatively, D is TRBD1 (7 bases). V lost 0 bases and J lost 8, with 27 bases in between. The length of the CDR3 is 19 residues. In germline, CDR1 is SGHRS, CDR2 YFSETQ. The CDR3 loop reads CASSLAVTGIIRERHEQFF. The DNA for the CDR3 is TGCGCCAGCAGCTTGGCCGTGACAGGGATCATCCGGGAGCGCCATGAGCAGTTCTTC.

The rearrangement joins TRBV6-6 to TRBJ1-2, with a weak D call TRBD1 (5 bases). This CDR3 is 15 amino acids long. Trimming removed 0 bases at V and 10 bases at J, with 18 bases between. CDR1 and CDR2 (germline): MNHNY, SVGAGI (reference sequence). CDR3 coding DNA: TGTGCCAGCAGTTACTCTCGGGGGGGTATTGGGGACTACACCTTC. Protein product: CASSYSRGGIGDYTF.

In its sample, this clonotype was seen a few times. The chain has TRBV6-1 and TRBJ2-7; possible D gene TRBD2, 6 bases. The V end lost 4 bases, the J end lost 0 bases, and 16 bases lay between the germline ends. This CDR3 comprises 16 residues. Germline lookup yields CDR1 MNHNS and CDR2 SASEGT. In DNA form, the CDR3 reads TGTGCCAGCAGTGTTCGCTTCGGGAGTAACTCCTACGAGCAGTACTTC. It specifies CASSVRFGSNSYEQYF.